The rows below give T cell receptor beta chains drawn from one sample of a study of shared clonotypes between healthy human individuals. The method was immunoSEQ multiplex PCR; TCRdb's version includes in-frame clones alone and lacks a portion of them. The table lists approximately 640,000 clones, about 90% of them singletons. Sequenced sample: memory CD8+ T cells from PBMCs. All receptors derive from a man between 18 and 29 years old in good health. Some clones in this sample may be carry-over from other donors' samples. Both conserved end residues are part of each CDR3. A D gene is named only where the DNA matches it firmly. Rows give clone size only sometimes, using once, few, many, or a class for an expanded clone.

TGTGCCAGCAGCCGGCACTACAGGGGGCCAGAGACCCAGTACTTC,CASSRHYRGPETQYF,-,TRBD1,TRBJ2-5,15,TRBV28
TGTGCCTGGAGCGAGGGTGGCGAGCAGTACTTC,CAWSEGGEQYF,-,-,TRBJ2-7,11,TRBV30
TGTGCCAGCAAGGGAACAGTTAGGCCCTACGAGCAGTACTTC,CASKGTVRPYEQYF,-,-,TRBJ2-7,14,TRBV6-1
TGCAGCGTTGCTGGGACTACCCAAGAGACCCAGTACTTC,CSVAGTTQETQYF,-,TRBD2,TRBJ2-5,13,TRBV29-1
TGTGCCAGCAGCTTCGGGACAGAGAACAATGAGCAGTTCTTC,CASSFGTENNEQFF,-,TRBD1,TRBJ2-1,14,TRBV11-2
TGTGCCAGCAGTTCGCATCAGGTGAACACTGAAGCTTTCTTT,CASSSHQVNTEAFF,-,-,TRBJ1-1,14,TRBV27
TGTGCCAGCAGCTTCCGCGGGAGATATTATGAGCAGTTCTTC,CASSFRGRYYEQFF,-,TRBD2,TRBJ2-1,14,TRBV13
TGTGCCAGCAGCTCCCCCACCCCACTAGAGAATGAGCAGTTCTTC,CASSSPTPLENEQFF,-,-,TRBJ2-1,15,TRBV28
TGTGCCAGCAGTAACCACAGAGACCTTAGCAATCAGCCCCAGCATTTT,CASSNHRDLSNQPQHF,-,-,TRBJ1-5,16,TRBV28
TGTGCCAGCAGCGTAGTTGTCGGGGAGGGCACCGGGGAGCTGTTTTTT,CASSVVVGEGTGELFF,few,TRBD2,TRBJ2-2,16,TRBV9
TGTGCCAGCAGTTTTCCCCTCGGCAGGACGAGCACTGAAGCTTTCTTT,CASSFPLGRTSTEAFF,-,-,TRBJ1-1,16,TRBV28
TGTGCCAGCAGCTTCCTTAAGGAGACCCAGTACTTC,CASSFLKETQYF,once,-,TRBJ2-5,12,TRBV7-9
TGCGCCAGCAGCCAAGACAGGGGAGCCTACGAGCAGTACTTC,CASSQDRGAYEQYF,few,-,TRBJ2-7,14,TRBV4-3
TGTGCCAGCAGCGTAACCGGGACAGCCTACGAGCAGTACTTC,CASSVTGTAYEQYF,-,TRBD1,TRBJ2-7,14,TRBV11-2
TGCGCCAGCAGCCATTACGGACAGGGAGTCTACGAGCAGTACTTC,CASSHYGQGVYEQYF,-,TRBD1,TRBJ2-7,15,TRBV7-9
TGCGCCAGCAGCCCAGCTCGTTCCACGAGCTCCTACGAGCAGTACTTC,CASSPARSTSSYEQYF,-,-,TRBJ2-7,16,TRBV5-1
TGTGCCAGCAGCGGTTCAATCTCTGGGGCCAACGTCCTGACTTTC,CASSGSISGANVLTF,-,-,TRBJ2-6,15,TRBV7-9
TGTGCCAGCAGCTTAGCGGGAAGGAGCTCCTACGAGCAGTACTTC,CASSLAGRSSYEQYF,-,-,TRBJ2-7,15,TRBV7-9
TGCAGTACCTATTATCCTGAAGCTTTCTTT,CSTYYPEAFF,-,-,TRBJ1-1,10,TRBV20-1
TGTGCCAGCAGCGTATCGGGAGGGGGGAATGAGCAGTTCTTC,CASSVSGGGNEQFF,-,TRBD2,TRBJ2-1,14,TRBV9
TGCGCCAGCAGCCAAGACATACTATCTTCCTACGAGCAGTACTTC,CASSQDILSSYEQYF,-,-,TRBJ2-7,15,TRBV4-1
TGTGCCAGCAGCTCCTCTACGGGACAGGGGATGTTCGAGCAGTACTTC,CASSSSTGQGMFEQYF,once,TRBD1,TRBJ2-7,16,TRBV5-4
TGTGCCTGGGGACGGGGGGGCACTGAAGCTTTCTTT,CAWGRGGTEAFF,-,-,TRBJ1-1,12,TRBV30
TGTGCCAGCAGCGTTGCCGGGACAGCCACAGATACGCAGTATTTT,CASSVAGTATDTQYF,once,TRBD1,TRBJ2-3,15,TRBV9
TGTGCCAGCAGCTTATTATCTTACGGAGTTCTGTACACTGAAGCTTTCTTT,CASSLLSYGVLYTEAFF,-,-,TRBJ1-1,17,TRBV7-8
TGTGCCAGCAGGGGGACTAGCGGGGCCTACGAGCAGTACTTC,CASRGTSGAYEQYF,once,TRBD2,TRBJ2-7,14,TRBV27
TGTGCCAGCAGTTTAGTCGGGAGCCGCTACGAGCAGTACTTC,CASSLVGSRYEQYF,-,-,TRBJ2-7,14,TRBV27